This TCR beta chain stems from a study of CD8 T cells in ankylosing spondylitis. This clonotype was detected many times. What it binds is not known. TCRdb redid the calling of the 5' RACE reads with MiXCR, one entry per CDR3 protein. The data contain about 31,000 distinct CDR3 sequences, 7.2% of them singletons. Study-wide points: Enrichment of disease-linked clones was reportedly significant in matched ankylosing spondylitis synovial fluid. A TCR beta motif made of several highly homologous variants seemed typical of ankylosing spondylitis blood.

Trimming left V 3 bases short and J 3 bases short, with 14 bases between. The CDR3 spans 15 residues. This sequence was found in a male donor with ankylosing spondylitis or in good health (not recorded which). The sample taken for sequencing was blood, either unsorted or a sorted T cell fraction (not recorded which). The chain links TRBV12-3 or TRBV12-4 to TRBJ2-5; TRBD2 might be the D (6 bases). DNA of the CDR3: TGTGCCAGCAGTTTGGAGCTAGCGACAAAAGAGACCCAGTACTTC. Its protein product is CASSLELATKETQYF.